Following are 18 T cell receptor beta chains from one sample sequenced in a study of blood T cell repertoires in COVID-19 (dated by TCRdb to 2020 to 2021). Libraries came from the immunoSEQ multiplex PCR assay. Imported from immuneACCESS, the table was reduced by TCRdb to in-frame sequences with V and J called. These copies leave out some clones; in studies compared against another copy, an unresolved V gene accounts for under half, and the cause of the remainder is not known. A total of about 130,000 clones appear in this sample, 90% of them only once. The ten largest clones add up to 4% to 5% of the sample. Specimen: peripheral blood. The receptors stem from a man aged 55 to 70 with COVID-19, enrolled during active disease.

This chain connects TRBV9 to TRBJ2-1; 7 positions agree with TRBD2. Unmatched junction bases numbered 9, after V lost 4 bases and J lost 2 bases. CDR1 and CDR2 (germline): SGDLS, YYNGEE. The CDR3 extends over 16 amino acids. In DNA, the CDR3 is TGTGCCAGCAGCCTACCCAGGGAGGGGCCCTACAATGAGCAGTTCTTC. Translating gives CASSLPREGPYNEQFF.

This clone appeared a single time. The chain joins TRBV5-1 to TRBJ2-3; 12 bases are shared with TRBD2. V was pared by 0 bases and J by 1 base, with 6 bases of the junction left unmatched. Germline CDR1 is SGHRS and CDR2 is YFSETQ. This CDR3 comprises 18 residues. The CDR3 loop reads CASSLGATSGRGTDTQYF. The CDR3 DNA reads as TGCGCCAGCAGCTTGGGTGCGACTAGCGGGAGAGGCACAGATACGCAGTATTTT. Variable domain in full (rest from reference TRBV5-1 and TRBJ2-3): KAGVTQTPRYLIKTRGQQVTLSCSPISGHRSVSWYQQTPGQGLQFLFEYFSETQRNKGNFPGRFSGRQFSNSRSEMNVSTLELGDSALYLCASSLGATSGRGTDTQYFGPGTRLTVL.

The CDR3 is CASSHTRTVENEKLFF. CDR3 coding DNA: TGCGCCAGCAGCCATACCCGGACAGTCGAGAATGAAAAACTGTTTTTT. The chain combines TRBV4-1 with TRBJ1-4, with a possible D match to TRBD1 (6 bases). V lost 3 bases, J lost 5 bases, and 16 bases lay in between. The CDR3 runs 16 residues. Germline V lookup: CDR1 MGHRA, CDR2 YSYEKL.

This chain connects TRBV6-4 to TRBJ1-5, with D unresolved. CDR1 is MRHNA and CDR2 is SNTAGT in the germline V gene. This CDR3 contains 13 residues. The V end was cut by 9 bases, the J end by 6 bases, with 15 bases between. In DNA, the CDR3 is TGTGCCAGGAGATCCCACCGAGCTCAGCCCCAGCATTTT. Translated: CARRSHRAQPQHF.

This rearrangement joins TRBV18 to TRBJ2-1, with 14 bases that match TRBD2. V trimming: 4 bases; J trimming: 8 bases; junction bases outside the gene matches: 4. The germline V gene encodes CDR1 KGHSH and CDR2 LQKENI. The CDR3 contains 15 residues. The CDR3 protein is CASSLTGLAGDEQFF. DNA for the CDR3: TGTGCCAGCTCACTGACGGGACTAGCGGGAGATGAGCAGTTCTTC.

This clone appeared a single time. The rearrangement joins TRBV13 to TRBJ2-1, with D possibly matching TRBD2 (6 bases). The ends were cut back, 5 bases at V and 5 bases at J, with 10 bases in the middle. The germline V gene encodes CDR1 PRHDT and CDR2 FYEKMQ (reference sequence). The CDR3 runs 13 residues. CDR3 region: CASSQGLNNEQFF. CDR3 coding DNA: TGTGCCAGCAGCCAGGGACTGAACAATGAGCAGTTCTTC.

The chain has TRBV4-1 and TRBJ1-1, with D possibly being TRBD1 (6 bases). The V and J ends lost 1 base and 7 bases respectively, with 13 bases between them. Germline CDR1 MGHRA, CDR2 YSYEKL. This CDR3 spans 14 amino acids. The CDR3 protein is CASSQVTRDNEAFF. CDR3 coding DNA: TGCGCCAGCAGCCAAGTAACAAGGGACAATGAAGCTTTCTTT.

This clone was counted between two and nine times. The V gene is TRBV6-5, the J gene TRBJ2-2; D is unresolved. Per the germline V gene, CDR1 is MNHEY and CDR2 is SVGAGI. Trimming shortened V by 6 bases and J by 1 base, and 9 bases separated the two germline ends. The CDR3 totals 14 residues. The CDR3 DNA reads TGTGCCAGCAGCATTTCCAGGAACACCGGGGAGCTGTTTTTT. This sequence encodes CASSISRNTGELFF.

The chain uses TRBV12-3 or TRBV12-4 and TRBJ1-6; a weak D match, TRBD1 (5 bases). The CDR3 runs 12 residues. V lost 8 bases and J 6 bases, leaving 8 bases between the germline ends. The CDR3 reads CASGDSNSPLHF. CDR3 in DNA: TGTGCCAGCGGAGACAGTAATTCACCCCTCCACTTT.

The chain is built from TRBV28 and TRBJ2-5, with 7 bases lining up with TRBD1. CDR1 and CDR2 from the germline V gene are MDHEN and SYDVKM. The CDR3 totals 14 residues. With 4 bases clipped from V and 1 base from J, the junction kept 3 bases outside the gene matches. The CDR3, as DNA: TGTGCCAGCAGTTCGGGACAGATCCAAGAGACCCAGTACTTC. This sequence encodes CASSSGQIQETQYF.

CDR3 loop: CASSIGRGASGANVLTF. CDR3 nucleotide sequence: TGTGCCAGTAGTATCGGCAGGGGGGCCTCTGGGGCCAACGTCCTGACTTTC. The chain recombines TRBV19 with TRBJ2-6, with TRBD1 as a possible D gene (7 bases). Trimming took off 3 bases at V and 0 bases at J, with 12 bases between the two ends. The germline V gene encodes CDR1 LNHDA and CDR2 SQIVND (reference sequence). This CDR3 is 17 amino acids long.

The chain joins TRBV6-2 or TRBV6-3 to TRBJ2-1; 13 bases match TRBD2. The length of the CDR3 is 16 residues. The J segment lost 8 bases and the V segment lost 4 bases, leaving 8 bases of the junction unmatched. CDR1 and CDR2 (germline): MNHEY, SVGEGT. CDR3 bases: TGTGCCAGCAGTTTTGACCGGACTAGCGGGGGCGATGAGCAGTTCTTC. Residues: CASSFDRTSGGDEQFF.

This sequence joins TRBV5-1 and TRBJ1-1; the match to TRBD1 covers 9 bases. V lost 4 bases and J lost 5; bases outside the gene matches: 3. Germline lookup yields CDR1 SGHRS and CDR2 YFSETQ. CDR3 size: 13 residues. The CDR3 is CASSRTGVTEAFF. For the CDR3, the DNA is TGCGCCAGCAGCAGGACAGGGGTGACTGAAGCTTTCTTT.

V is TRBV6-5 and J is TRBJ2-3; 7 positions match TRBD2. J lost 4 bases, V lost 6 bases, and 7 bases had no gene match. Per germline, CDR1 MNHEY and CDR2 SVGAGI. This CDR3 comprises 14 residues. The CDR3 nucleotides read TGTGCCAGCAGCGGGACGGGAGGTTCAGATACGCAGTATTTT. Its protein is CASSGTGGSDTQYF.

This clone was recorded only once. The chain uses TRBV6-6 and TRBJ1-5, with 9 bases fitting TRBD1. V was clipped by 7 bases and J by 4 bases; unmatched bases: 8. Looked up from germline, CDR1 is MNHNY and CDR2 is SVGAGI (reference sequence). This CDR3 has 15 residues. CDR3 amino acids: CASKPGQGTNQPQHF. In nucleotides, the CDR3 is TGTGCCAGCAAACCGGGACAGGGTACAAATCAGCCCCAGCATTTT.

The gene calls are TRBV3-1 (or the pseudogene TRBV3-2) and TRBJ1-1, with unresolved D. V was cut by 0 bases and J by 1 base, with 6 bases left in between. Germline loops: CDR1 LGHDT, CDR2 YNNKEL (reference sequence). CDR3 length equals 14 residues. CDR3 DNA sequence: TGTGCCAGCAGCCAAGAGGCTTCGAACACTGAAGCTTTCTTT. Its protein product is CASSQEASNTEAFF.

This chain connects TRBV7-9 to TRBJ2-7, with TRBD1 matching over 7 bases. This CDR3 comprises 15 residues. The ends lost 4 bases at V and 2 bases at J; junction bases unmatched: 8. Germline V gene lookup returns CDR1 SEHNR and CDR2 FQNEAQ (reference sequence). CDR3: CASSSPRDRPYEQYF. The CDR3 bases are TGTGCCAGCAGCTCTCCCCGGGACAGACCCTACGAGCAGTACTTC.

This clone occurred once. The chain combines TRBV7-8 with TRBJ2-1, with D perhaps TRBD2 (5 bases). The CDR3 runs to 15 residues. Germline-derived CDR1 and CDR2 are SGHVS and FQNEAQ. V was clipped by 1 base and J by 2 bases, with 9 bases between them. The CDR3 sequence: CASSLVGDPYNEQFF. CDR3 bases: TGTGCCAGCAGCTTAGTGGGAGATCCCTACAATGAGCAGTTCTTC. Combining the CDR3 with reference TRBV7-8 and TRBJ2-1 gives the whole variable domain GAGVSQSPRYKVAKRGQDVALRCDPISGHVSLFWYQQALGQGPEFLTYFQNEAQLDKSGLPSDRFFAERPEGSVSTLKIQRTQQEDSAVYLCASSLVGDPYNEQFFGPGTRLTVL.